Shown below are 5 T cell receptor beta chains from a single sample sequenced in a study of tissue T cells after allogeneic stem cell transplantation (dated by TCRdb to between 2021 and 2024). Library method: the immunoSEQ multiplex PCR assay. TCRdb re-hosts the immuneACCESS table, in-frame sequences only. Its copies lack some clones; in the studies checked, an unresolved V gene accounts for under half of them, and the cause for the rest is not known. This sample holds 20,000 to 25,000 clones; 69% were observed only once. The top ten clonotypes cover 0.41% of the sample. The sequenced sample was blood. These receptor sequences come from a female BALB/c mouse in good health. The MHC haplotype for this mouse line is H2-d.

This clone was detected only a few times. Germline and genes here are mouse. Read coverage stops 1 residue before the CDR3 terminus; the germline J gene supplies the remainder. The chain couples TRBV16 to TRBJ1-5; the match to TRBD1 covers 7 bases. The trim removed 1 base at V and 0 bases at J, leaving 3 bases unmatched. Germline V gene lookup returns CDR1 SGHSA and CDR2 FRNQAP. This CDR3 has 16 residues. CDR3 residues: CASSLAGTDNNQAPLF. CDR3 bases read: TGTGCAAGCAGCTTAGCAGGGACAGATAACAACCAGGCTCCGCTT.

About this clone: Germline and genes here are mouse. The read terminates 1 residue ahead of where the CDR3 ends, so the germline J gene completes it. This rearrangement joins TRBV31 to TRBJ2-7, with 11 bases lining up with TRBD2. Germline lookup yields CDR1 GKSSPN and CDR2 SITVG. Trimming removed 2 bases from V and 4 bases from J; junction bases left unmatched: 7. The CDR3 has 15 amino acids. The part of the CDR3 DNA that was read is TGTGCCTGGAGTGCCCCGGACTGGGGGGTGTATGAACAGTAC. Its translation is CAWSAPDWGVYEQY. The whole CDR3 region reads CAWSAPDWGVYEQYF.

Concerning this clone itself: Gene names are the mouse ones. The CDR3: CASSFRDWKDTQYF. The sequenced CDR3 bases are TGTGCCAGCAGCTTCCGGGACTGGAAAGACACCCAGTAC. The chain employs TRBV4 and TRBJ2-5; 8 bases are a match to TRBD2. The read halts 1 residue ahead of the CDR3 end, with the missing end drawn from the germline J gene. V trimming: 4 bases; J trimming: 4 bases; junction bases outside the gene matches: 4. The CDR3 loop spans 14 amino acids. In germline, CDR1 is LGHDT, CDR2 YNNKQL (reference sequence).

This clone occurred once. Germline and genes: mouse. The read finishes 1 residue shy of the CDR3 end, and the germline J gene is used to complete it. The chain has TRBV16 and TRBJ1-1; D is perhaps TRBD1 (5 bases). V lost 1 base and J lost 0, with 6 bases in between. Germline assignment: CDR1 SGHSA and CDR2 FRNQAP. This CDR3 has 14 residues. CDR3 DNA, as far as it was read: TGTGCAAGCAGCTTAGCAGGGACAAACACAGAAGTCTTC. Translating it yields CASSLAGTNTEVF. The whole CDR3 protein reads CASSLAGTNTEVFF.

This clone was seen just once. Genes and germline come from the mouse. This CDR3 reads CASSHRDRGSSAETLYF. The CDR3 DNA, read in part, is TGTGCCAGCAGTCACCGGGACAGGGGGTCTAGTGCAGAAACGCTGTAT. The rearrangement joins TRBV13-2 to TRBJ2-3; TRBD1 agrees at 11 bases. The CDR3 is cut off 1 residue early in the read; its end comes from the germline J gene. CDR1 and CDR2 from the germline V gene are NNHNN and SYGAGS (reference sequence). The length of the CDR3 is 17 residues. V gave up 7 bases and J gave up 0 bases; unmatched junction bases: 10.